The present T cell receptor beta chain was sequenced within a study of blood T cell repertoires in COVID-19. Study summary: The origin of the acute and convalescent COVID-19 samples was the United States, Italy and Spain. Sources were T cells, B-cell-depleted T cells, or PBMCs; the material itself was cDNA or gDNA.

The CDR3 runs 13 residues. Germline CDR1 reads LNHDA; CDR2 reads SQIVND (reference sequence). Germline trimming cut 9 bases from V and 3 bases from J; bases unmatched to any gene: 5. In the authors' workflow: Scientists estimated how many nucleated cells there were by amplifying reference gene primers. Sequenced by immunoSEQ multiplex PCR; TCRdb stores in-frame clones only, minus some. D and trimming were read from the DNA, whereas the V and J calls and clone size are those reported in that table. The sample lists approximately 220,000 clones; roughly 82% were seen once. Sequencing was done on a sample of peripheral blood. This chain joins TRBV19 and TRBJ1-5; 7 positions match TRBD1. The TCR originated in a woman between 65 and 79 years old with acute or convalescent COVID-19. In DNA form, the CDR3 reads TGTGCCAGCATGGACAGGCTCAATCAGCCCCAGCATTTT. This encodes CASMDRLNQPQHF.